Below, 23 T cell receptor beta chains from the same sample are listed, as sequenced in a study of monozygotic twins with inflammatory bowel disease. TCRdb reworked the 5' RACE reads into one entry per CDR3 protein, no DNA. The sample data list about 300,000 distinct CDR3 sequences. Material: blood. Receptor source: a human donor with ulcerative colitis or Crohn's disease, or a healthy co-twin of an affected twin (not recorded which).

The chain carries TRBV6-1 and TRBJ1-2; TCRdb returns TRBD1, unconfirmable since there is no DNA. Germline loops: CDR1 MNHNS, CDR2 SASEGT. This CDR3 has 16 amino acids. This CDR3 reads CASSPDLGQQDYGYTF.

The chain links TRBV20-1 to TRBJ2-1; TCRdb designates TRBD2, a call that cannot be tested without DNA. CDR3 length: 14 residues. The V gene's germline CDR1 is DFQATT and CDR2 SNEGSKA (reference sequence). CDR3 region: CSAVKGGGYNEQFF.

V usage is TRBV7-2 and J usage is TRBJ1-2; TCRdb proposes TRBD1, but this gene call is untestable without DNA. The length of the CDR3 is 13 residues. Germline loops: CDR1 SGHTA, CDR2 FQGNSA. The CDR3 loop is CASSSWGDYGYTF.

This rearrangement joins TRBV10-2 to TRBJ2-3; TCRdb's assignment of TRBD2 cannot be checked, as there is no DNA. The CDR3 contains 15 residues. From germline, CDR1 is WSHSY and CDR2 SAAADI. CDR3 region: CASSETSGGTDTQYF.

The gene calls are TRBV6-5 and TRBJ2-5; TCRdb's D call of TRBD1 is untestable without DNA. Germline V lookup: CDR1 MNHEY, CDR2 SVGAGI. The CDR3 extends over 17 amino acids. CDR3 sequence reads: CASSYSIGRGTTETQYF.

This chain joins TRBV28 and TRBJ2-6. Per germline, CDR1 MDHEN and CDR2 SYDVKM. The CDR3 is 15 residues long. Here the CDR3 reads CASSLLSSGANVLTF. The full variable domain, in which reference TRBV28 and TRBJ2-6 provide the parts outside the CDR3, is DVKVTQSSRYLVKRTGEKVFLECVQDMDHENMFWYRQDPGLGLRLIYFSYDVKMKEKGDIPEGYSVSREKKERFSLILESASTNQTSMYLCASSLLSSGANVLTFGAGSRLTVL.

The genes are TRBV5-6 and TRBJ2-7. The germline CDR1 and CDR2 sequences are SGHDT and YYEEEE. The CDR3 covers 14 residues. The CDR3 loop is CASSLYSVSYEQYF.

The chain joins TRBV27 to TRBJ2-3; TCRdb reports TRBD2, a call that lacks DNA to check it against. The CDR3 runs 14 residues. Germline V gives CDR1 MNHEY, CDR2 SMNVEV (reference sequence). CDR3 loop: CAASGGASTDTQYF.

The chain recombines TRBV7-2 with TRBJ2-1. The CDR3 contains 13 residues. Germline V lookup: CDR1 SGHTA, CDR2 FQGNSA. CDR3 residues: CASSLSLDNEQFF.

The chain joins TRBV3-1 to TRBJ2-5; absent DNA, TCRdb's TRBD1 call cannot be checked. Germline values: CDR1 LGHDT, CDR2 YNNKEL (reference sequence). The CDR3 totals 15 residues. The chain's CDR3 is CASSRTRTGLETQYF.

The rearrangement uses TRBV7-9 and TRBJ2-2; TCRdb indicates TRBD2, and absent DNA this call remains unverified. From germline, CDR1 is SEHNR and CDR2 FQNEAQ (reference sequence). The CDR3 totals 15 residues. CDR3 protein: CASNAGSTNTGELFF.

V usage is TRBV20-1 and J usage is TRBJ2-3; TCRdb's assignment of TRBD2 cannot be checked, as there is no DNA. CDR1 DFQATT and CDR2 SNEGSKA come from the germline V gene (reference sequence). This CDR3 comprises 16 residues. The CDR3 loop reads CSARTSGAGATDTQYF.

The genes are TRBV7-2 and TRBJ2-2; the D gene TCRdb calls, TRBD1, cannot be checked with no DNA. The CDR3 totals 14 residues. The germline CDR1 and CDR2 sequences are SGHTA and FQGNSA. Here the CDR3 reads CASSFVQNTGELFF.

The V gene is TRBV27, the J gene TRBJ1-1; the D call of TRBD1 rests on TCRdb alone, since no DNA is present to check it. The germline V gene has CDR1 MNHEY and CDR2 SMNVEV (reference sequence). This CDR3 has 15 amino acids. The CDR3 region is CASSVRGGSNTEAFF.

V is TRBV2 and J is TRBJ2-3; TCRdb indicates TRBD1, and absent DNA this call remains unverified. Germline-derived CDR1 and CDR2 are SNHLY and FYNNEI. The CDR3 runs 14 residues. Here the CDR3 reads CASGDRVRTDTQYF.

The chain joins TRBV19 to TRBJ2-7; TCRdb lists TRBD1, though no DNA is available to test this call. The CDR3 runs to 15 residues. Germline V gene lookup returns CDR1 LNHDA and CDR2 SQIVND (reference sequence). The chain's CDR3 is CASSPGQRAIYEQYF.

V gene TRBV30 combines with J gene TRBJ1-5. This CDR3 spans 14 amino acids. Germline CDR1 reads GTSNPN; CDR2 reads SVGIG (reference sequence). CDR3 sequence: CAWSVMDHNQPQHF.

Here the CDR3 reads CASLEGDRKLFF. This chain joins TRBV6-1 and TRBJ1-1; checking the TCRdb D call of TRBD1 is not possible without DNA. The CDR3 is made up of 12 amino acids. The V gene's germline CDR1 is MNHNS and CDR2 SASEGT.

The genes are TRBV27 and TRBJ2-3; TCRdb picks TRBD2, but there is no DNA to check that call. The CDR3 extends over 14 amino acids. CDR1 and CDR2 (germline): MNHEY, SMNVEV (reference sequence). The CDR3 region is CASSPGLAGGGQYF.

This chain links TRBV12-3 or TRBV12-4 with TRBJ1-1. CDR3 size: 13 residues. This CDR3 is CASSFVLNTEAFF.

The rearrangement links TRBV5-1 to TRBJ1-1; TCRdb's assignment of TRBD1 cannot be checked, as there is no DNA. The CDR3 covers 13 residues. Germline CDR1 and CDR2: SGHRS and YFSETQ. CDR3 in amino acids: CASSPSTGQKAFF.

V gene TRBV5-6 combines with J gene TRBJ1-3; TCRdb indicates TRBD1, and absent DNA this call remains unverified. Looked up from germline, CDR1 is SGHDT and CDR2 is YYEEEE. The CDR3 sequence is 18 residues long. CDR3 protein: CASTKAGGQGVAGNTIYF.

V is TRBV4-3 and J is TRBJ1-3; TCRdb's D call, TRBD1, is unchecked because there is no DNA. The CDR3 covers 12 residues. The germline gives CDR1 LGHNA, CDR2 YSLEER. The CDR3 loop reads CASSQTRNTIYF.